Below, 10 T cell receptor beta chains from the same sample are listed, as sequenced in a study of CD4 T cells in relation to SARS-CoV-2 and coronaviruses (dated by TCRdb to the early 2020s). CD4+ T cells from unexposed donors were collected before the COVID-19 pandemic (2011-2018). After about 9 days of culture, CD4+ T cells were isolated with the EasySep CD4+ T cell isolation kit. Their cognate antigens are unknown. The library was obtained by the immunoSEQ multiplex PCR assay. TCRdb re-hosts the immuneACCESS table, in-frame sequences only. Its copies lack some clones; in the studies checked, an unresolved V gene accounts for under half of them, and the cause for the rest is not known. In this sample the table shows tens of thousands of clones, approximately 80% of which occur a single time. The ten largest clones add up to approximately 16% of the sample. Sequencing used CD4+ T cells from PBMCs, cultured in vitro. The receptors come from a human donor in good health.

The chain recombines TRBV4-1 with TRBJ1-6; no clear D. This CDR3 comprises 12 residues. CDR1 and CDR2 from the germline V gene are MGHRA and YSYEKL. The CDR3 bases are TGCGCGTCGGGCAGTATCAATTCACCCCTCCACTTT. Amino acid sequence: CASGSINSPLHF.

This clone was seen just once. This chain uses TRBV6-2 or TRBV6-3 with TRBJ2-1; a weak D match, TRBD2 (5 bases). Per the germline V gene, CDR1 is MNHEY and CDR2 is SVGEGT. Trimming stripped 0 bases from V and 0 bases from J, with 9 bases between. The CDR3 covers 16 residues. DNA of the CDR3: TGTGCCAGCAGTTACTCGATGGCGGGCTCCTACAATGAGCAGTTCTTC. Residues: CASSYSMAGSYNEQFF.

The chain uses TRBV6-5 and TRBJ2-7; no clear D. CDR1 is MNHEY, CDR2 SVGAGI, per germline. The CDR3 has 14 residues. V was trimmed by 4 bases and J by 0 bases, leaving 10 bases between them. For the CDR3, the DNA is TGTGCCAGCAGTTCGGACGGCAGCTCCTACGAGCAGTACTTC. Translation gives CASSSDGSSYEQYF.

CDR3 loop: CASSQDWIGSGRYNEQFF. The CDR3 DNA follows: TGTGCCAGCAGCCAAGATTGGATAGGTAGCGGGAGATACAATGAGCAGTTCTTC. The chain is built from TRBV3-1 (or the pseudogene TRBV3-2) and TRBJ2-1, with TRBD2 matching over 9 bases. The CDR3 has 18 amino acids. V lost 0 bases to trimming and J lost 4 bases; unmatched junction nucleotides: 10. Per the germline V gene, CDR1 is LGHDT and CDR2 is YNNKEL (reference sequence).

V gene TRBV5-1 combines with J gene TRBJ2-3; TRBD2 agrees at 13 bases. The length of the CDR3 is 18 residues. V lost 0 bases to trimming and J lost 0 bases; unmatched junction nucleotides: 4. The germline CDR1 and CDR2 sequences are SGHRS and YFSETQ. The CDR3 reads CASSLAGLAGISTDTQYF. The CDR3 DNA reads TGCGCCAGCAGCTTGGCGGGACTAGCGGGGATAAGCACAGATACGCAGTATTTT.

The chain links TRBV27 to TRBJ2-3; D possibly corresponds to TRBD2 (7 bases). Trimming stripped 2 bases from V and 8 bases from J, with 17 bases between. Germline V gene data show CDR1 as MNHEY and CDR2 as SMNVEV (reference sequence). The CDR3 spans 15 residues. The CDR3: CASSLGGAVFGTQYF. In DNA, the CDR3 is TGTGCCAGCAGTTTAGGGGGGGCCGTATTCGGTACGCAGTATTTT.

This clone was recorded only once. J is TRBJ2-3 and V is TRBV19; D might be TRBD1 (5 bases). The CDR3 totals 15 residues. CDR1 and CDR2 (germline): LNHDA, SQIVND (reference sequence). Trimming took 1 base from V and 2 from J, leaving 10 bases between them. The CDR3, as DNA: TGTGCCAGTAGTATAGTGGGCAGGGACACAGATACGCAGTATTTT. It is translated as CASSIVGRDTDTQYF.

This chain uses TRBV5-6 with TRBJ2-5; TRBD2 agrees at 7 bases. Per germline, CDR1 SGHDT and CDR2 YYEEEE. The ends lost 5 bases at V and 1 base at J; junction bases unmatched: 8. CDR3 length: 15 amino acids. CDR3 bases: TGTGCCAGCAGAGGAATGGCGGGAGCCCAAGAGACCCAGTACTTC. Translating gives CASRGMAGAQETQYF.

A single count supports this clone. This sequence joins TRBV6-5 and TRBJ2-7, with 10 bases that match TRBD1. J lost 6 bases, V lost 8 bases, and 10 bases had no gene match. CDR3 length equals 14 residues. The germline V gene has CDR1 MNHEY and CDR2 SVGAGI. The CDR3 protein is CASRRDRGGSEQYF. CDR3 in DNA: TGTGCCAGCCGAAGGGACAGGGGTGGTTCCGAGCAGTACTTC.

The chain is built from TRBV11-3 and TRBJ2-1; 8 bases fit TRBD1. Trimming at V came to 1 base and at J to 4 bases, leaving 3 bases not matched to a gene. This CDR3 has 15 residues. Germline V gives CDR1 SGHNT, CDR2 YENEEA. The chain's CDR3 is CASSLAGGTYNEQFF. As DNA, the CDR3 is TGTGCCAGCAGCTTAGCAGGGGGCACGTACAATGAGCAGTTCTTC. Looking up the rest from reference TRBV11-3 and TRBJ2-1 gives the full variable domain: EAGVVQSPRYKIIEKKQPVAFWCNPISGHNTLYWYLQNLGQGPELLIRYENEEAVDDSQLPKDRFSAERLKGVDSTLKIQPAELGDSAVYLCASSLAGGTYNEQFFGPGTRLTVL.